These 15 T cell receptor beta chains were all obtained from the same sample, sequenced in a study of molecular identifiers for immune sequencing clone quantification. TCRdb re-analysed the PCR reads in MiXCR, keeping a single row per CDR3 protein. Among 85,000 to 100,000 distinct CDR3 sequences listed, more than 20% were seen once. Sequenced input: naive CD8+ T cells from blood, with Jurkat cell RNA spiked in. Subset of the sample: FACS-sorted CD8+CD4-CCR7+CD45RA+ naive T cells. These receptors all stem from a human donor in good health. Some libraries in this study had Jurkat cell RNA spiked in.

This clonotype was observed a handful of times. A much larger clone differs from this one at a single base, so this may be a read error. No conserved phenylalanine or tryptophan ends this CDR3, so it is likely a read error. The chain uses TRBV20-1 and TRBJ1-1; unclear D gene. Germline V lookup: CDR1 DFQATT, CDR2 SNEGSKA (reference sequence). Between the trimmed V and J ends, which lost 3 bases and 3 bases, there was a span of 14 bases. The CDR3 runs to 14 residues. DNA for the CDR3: TGCAGTGCTAGGCCTCCTGACCTTTACACTGAAGCTTTCCTT. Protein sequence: CSARPPDLYTEAFL.

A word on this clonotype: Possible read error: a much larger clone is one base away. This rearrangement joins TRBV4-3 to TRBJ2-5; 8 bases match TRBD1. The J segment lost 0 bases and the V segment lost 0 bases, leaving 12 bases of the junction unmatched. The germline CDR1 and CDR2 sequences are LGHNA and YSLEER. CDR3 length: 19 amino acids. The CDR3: CASSQERIARDRHQETQYF. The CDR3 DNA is TGCGCCAGCAGCCAAGAAAGGATAGCTCGGGACAGGCACCAAGAGACCCAGTACTTC.

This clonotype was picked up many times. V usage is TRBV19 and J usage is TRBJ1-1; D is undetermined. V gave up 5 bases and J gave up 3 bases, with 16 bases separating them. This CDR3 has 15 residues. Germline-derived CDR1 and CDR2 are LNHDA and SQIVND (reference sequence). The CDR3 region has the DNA TGTGCCAGTAGTCCCTTCTCTTCCCGCGACACTGAAGCTTTCTTT. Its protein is CASSPFSSRDTEAFF.

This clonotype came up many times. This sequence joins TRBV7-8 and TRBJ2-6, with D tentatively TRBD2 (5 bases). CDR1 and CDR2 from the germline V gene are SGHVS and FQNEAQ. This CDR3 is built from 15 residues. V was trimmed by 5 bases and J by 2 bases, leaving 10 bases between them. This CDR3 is CASSQRRAGANVLTF. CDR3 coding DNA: TGTGCCAGCAGCCAACGGCGGGCTGGGGCCAACGTCCTGACTTTC.

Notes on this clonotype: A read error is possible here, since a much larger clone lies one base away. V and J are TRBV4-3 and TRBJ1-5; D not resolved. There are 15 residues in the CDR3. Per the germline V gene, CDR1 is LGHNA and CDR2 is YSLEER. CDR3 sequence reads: CASSQESYGNRPQHF. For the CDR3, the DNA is TGCGCCAGCAGCCAAGAGTCCTACGGCAATCGGCCCCAGCATTTT.

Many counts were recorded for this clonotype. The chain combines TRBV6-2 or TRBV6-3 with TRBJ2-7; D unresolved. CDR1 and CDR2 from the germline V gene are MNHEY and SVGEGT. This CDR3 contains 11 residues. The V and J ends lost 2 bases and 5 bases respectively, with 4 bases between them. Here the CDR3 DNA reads TGTGCCAGCAGTTACCCTGACGAGCAGTACTTC. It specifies CASSYPDEQYF.

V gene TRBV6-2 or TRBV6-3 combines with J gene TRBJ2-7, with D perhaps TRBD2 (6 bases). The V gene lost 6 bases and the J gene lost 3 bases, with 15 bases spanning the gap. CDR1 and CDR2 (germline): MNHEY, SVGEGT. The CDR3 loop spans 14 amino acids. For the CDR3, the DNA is TGTGCCAGCAGCCTCTATAGCGGCTTCTACGAGCAGTACTTC. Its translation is CASSLYSGFYEQYF.

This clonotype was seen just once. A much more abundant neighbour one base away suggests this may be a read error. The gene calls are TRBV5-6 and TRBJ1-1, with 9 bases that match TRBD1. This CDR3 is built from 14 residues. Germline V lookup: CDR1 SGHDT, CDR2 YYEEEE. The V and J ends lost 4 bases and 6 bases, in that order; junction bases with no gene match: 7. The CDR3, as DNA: TGTGCCAGCAGCCCACGGGACAGGGACCCTGAAGCTTTCTTT. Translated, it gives CASSPRDRDPEAFF.

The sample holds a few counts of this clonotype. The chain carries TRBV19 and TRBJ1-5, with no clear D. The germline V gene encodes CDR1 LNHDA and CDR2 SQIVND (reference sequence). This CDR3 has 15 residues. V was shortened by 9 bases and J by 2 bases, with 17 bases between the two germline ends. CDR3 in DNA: TGTGCCAGAAAAACGGGAGGCAGCGGCAATCAGCCCCAGCATTTT. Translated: CARKTGGSGNQPQHF.

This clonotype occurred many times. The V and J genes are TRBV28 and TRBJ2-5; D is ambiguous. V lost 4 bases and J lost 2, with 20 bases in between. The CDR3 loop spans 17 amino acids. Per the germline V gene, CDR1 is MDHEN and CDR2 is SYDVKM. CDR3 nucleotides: TGTGCCAGCAGTTCTCCGTTTTTGAGTTTAGGGCAAGAGACCCAGTACTTC. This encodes CASSSPFLSLGQETQYF. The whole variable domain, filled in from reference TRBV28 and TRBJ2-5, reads DVKVTQSSRYLVKRTGEKVFLECVQDMDHENMFWYRQDPGLGLRLIYFSYDVKMKEKGDIPEGYSVSREKKERFSLILESASTNQTSMYLCASSSPFLSLGQETQYFGPGTRLLVL.

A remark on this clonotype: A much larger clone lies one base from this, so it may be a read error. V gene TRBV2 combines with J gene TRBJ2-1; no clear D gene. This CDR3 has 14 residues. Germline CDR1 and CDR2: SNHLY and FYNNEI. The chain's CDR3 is CASTSTASYNKQFF. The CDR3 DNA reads TGTGCCAGCACCTCGACGGCCTCCTACAATAAGCAGTTCTTC.

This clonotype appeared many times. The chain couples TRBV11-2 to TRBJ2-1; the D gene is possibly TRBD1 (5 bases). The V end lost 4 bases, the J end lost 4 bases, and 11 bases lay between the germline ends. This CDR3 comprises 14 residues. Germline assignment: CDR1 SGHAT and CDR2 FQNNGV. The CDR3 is CASSSQELYNEQFF. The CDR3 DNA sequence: TGTGCCAGCAGCTCACAGGAACTATACAATGAGCAGTTCTTC.

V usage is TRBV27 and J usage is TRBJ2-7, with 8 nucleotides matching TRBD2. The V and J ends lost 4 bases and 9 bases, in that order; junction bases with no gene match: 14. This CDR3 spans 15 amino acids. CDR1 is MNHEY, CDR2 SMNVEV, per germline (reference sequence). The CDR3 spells CASSSFAGRAYPQYF. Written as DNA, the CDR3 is TGTGCCAGCAGTTCCTTTGCCGGGAGGGCCTATCCGCAGTACTTC.

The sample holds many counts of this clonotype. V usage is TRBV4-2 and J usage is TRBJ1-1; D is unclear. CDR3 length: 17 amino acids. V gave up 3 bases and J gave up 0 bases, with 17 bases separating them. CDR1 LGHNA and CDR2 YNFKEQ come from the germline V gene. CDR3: CASSQPTREAVNTEAFF. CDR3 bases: TGTGCCAGCAGCCAGCCCACTAGGGAGGCGGTGAACACTGAAGCTTTCTTT.

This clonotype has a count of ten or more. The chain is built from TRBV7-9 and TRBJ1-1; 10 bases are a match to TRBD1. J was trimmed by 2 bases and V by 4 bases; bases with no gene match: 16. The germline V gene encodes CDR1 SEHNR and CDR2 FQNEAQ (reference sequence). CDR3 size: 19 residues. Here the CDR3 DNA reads TGTGCCAGCAGCTCCATTCCGGGACAGGGGTCCGGGATCAACACTGAAGCTTTCTTT. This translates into CASSSIPGQGSGINTEAFF.